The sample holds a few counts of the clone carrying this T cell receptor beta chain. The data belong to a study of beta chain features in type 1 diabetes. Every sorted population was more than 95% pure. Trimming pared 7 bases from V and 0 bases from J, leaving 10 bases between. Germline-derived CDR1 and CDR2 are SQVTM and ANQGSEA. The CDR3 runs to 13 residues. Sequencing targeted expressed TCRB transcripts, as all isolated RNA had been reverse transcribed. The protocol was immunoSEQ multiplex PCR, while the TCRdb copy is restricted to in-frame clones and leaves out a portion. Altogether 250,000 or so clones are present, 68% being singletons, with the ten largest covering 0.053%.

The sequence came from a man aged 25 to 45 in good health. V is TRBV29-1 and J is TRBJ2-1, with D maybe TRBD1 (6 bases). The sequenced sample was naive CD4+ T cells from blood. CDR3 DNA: TGCAGCGACAGGGCGAGCTCCTACAATGAGCAGTTCTTC. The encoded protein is CSDRASSYNEQFF.